Below, 2 T cell receptor beta chains from the same sample are listed, as sequenced in a study of blood T cell repertoires in COVID-19. This table comes from immunoSEQ multiplex PCR, and its TCRdb copy is limited to in-frame clones, with some not included. Of 210,000 or so clones in the sample, 84% were seen once. Sequenced material: PBMCs or T cells enriched from blood (not recorded which). Receptor source: a man aged 55 to 69 who had recovered from COVID-19.

In this sample, this clone turned up once. The chain employs TRBV29-1 and TRBJ2-1; 10 bases align to TRBD1. With V trimmed by 7 bases and J by 7 bases, 7 bases remained unmatched. CDR1 and CDR2 (germline): SQVTM, ANQGSEA. The CDR3 is 13 amino acids. The CDR3, as DNA: TGCAGCGCTGGGACAGGGGTAAGGAATGAGCAGTTCTTC. Translating gives CSAGTGVRNEQFF.

A single count supports this clone. The chain couples TRBV14 to TRBJ2-3, with TRBD2 matching over 8 bases. This CDR3 contains 14 residues. Germline assignment: CDR1 SGHDN and CDR2 FVKESK. Trimming removed 4 bases from V and 6 bases from J; junction bases left unmatched: 6. The CDR3 region is CASSPGGTSDTQYF. The CDR3 nucleotides read TGTGCCAGCAGCCCCGGGGGGACTAGTGATACGCAGTATTTT.